Shown below are 7 T cell receptor beta chains from a single sample sequenced in a study of T-cell reconstitution after alpha-beta-depleted transplantation in children (dated by TCRdb to 2016 to 2017). The library was obtained by PCR. Reads for this sample came from an Illumina HiSeq 2500. TCR library preparation used molecular barcoding, with unique molecular identifiers applied to normalize quantification of the TCRbeta repertoire. TCRdb applied fastp at Q25 and MiXCR to the public reads, then kept only in-frame beta chains. All rows with the same CDR3 protein become a single entry with the most common DNA and genes. The sample contains 500,000 to 600,000 distinct CDR3 sequences, 27% of them found a single time. 36% of the sample belongs to the ten largest clones. The sample's treatment or condition label, in plain terms: allogeneic hematopoietic cell transplantation with graft depleted of TCRalphabeta T cells and CD19 B cells.

Sequenced material: PBMCs, taken before TCRalphabeta/CD19-depleted stem cell transplant. The source is a boy younger than two with Wiskott-Aldrich syndrome, due to receive a stem cell transplant.

There are a few counts of this clonotype. J is TRBJ2-4 and V is TRBV5-1; 13 bases are shared with TRBD2. The trim removed 4 bases at V and 2 bases at J, leaving 6 bases unmatched. Germline V gene lookup returns CDR1 SGHRS and CDR2 YFSETQ. This CDR3 has 17 amino acids. The CDR3 is CASSGPGLAGTKNIQYF. The CDR3 bases are TGCGCCAGCAGCGGACCGGGACTAGCGGGAACCAAAAACATTCAGTACTTC.

The chain combines TRBV7-2 with TRBJ2-1, with 11 bases identical to TRBD2. CDR1 is SGHTA and CDR2 is FQGNSA in the germline V gene. The trim removed 7 bases at V and 2 bases at J, leaving 16 bases unmatched. The CDR3 spans 19 residues. The CDR3 region has the DNA TGTGCCAGCACCATTAGCGGGAGGGCCAAGGGGTGGACCTACAATGAGCAGTTCTTC. This encodes CASTISGRAKGWTYNEQFF.

The chain uses TRBV12-3 or TRBV12-4 and TRBJ2-1; D is uncertain. The CDR3 is 11 amino acids. Trimming removed 6 bases at V and 10 bases at J, with 10 bases between. The CDR3 spells CASSTRTEQFF. CDR3 bases: TGTGCCAGCAGCACCAGAACAGAGCAGTTCTTC.

The rearrangement links TRBV5-1 to TRBJ2-1, with TRBD2 matching 7 bases. Looked up from germline, CDR1 is SGHRS and CDR2 is YFSETQ. The CDR3 is 13 amino acids. The junction had 1 base not matched to a gene; V was cut back by 1 base and J by 6 bases. The CDR3 DNA follows: TGCGCCAGCAGCTTGCTAGCGGTCAATGAGCAGTTCTTC. This translates into CASSLLAVNEQFF.

The V and J genes are TRBV29-1 and TRBJ2-7; 12 bases are shared with TRBD2. Germline trimming cut 5 bases from V and 2 bases from J; bases unmatched to any gene: 4. This CDR3 has 14 amino acids. Germline CDR1 and CDR2: SQVTM and ANQGSEA. Here the CDR3 reads CSVRLAGVPYEQYF. CDR3 coding DNA: TGCAGCGTTCGACTAGCGGGGGTACCCTACGAGCAGTACTTC.

The CDR3 spells CASSPSGRASRTDTQYF. CDR3 coding DNA: TGTGCCAGCAGCCCTAGCGGGAGGGCCTCAAGGACAGATACGCAGTATTTT. The chain combines TRBV7-2 with TRBJ2-3, with TRBD2 matching 12 bases. The length of the CDR3 is 17 residues. Germline-derived CDR1 and CDR2 are SGHTA and FQGNSA. J gave up 3 bases and V 5 bases, and 9 bases lay outside the gene matches.

V gene TRBV28 combines with J gene TRBJ2-2; TRBD1 matches 9 bases. This CDR3 is built from 18 residues. Germline V gene data show CDR1 as MDHEN and CDR2 as SYDVKM. V trimming: 7 bases; J trimming: 1 base; junction bases outside the gene matches: 13. The CDR3 region has the DNA TGTGCCAGCAACACTATCACCGGGGACAGGGAGAACACCGGGGAGCTGTTTTTT. Translating it yields CASNTITGDRENTGELFF.